What follows are 15 T cell receptor beta chains derived from one specimen sequenced in a study of T-cell memory formation after mild COVID-19. Each CDR3 protein gets one entry after TCRdb re-called the 5' RACE reads with MiXCR. The sample lists 350,000 to 450,000 distinct CDR3 sequences, around 30% occurring once. Sequenced material: PBMCs or a T cell subset sorted from them (not recorded which). The source is an adult woman who had mild COVID-19 (a few samples of this study predate the infection). Cell type and time point are not known.

The J gene is TRBJ2-7, the V gene TRBV5-1, with D possibly being TRBD2 (6 bases). This CDR3 contains 16 residues. Trimming removed 2 bases from V and 2 bases from J, with 17 bases in between. Germline values: CDR1 SGHRS, CDR2 YFSETQ. The CDR3 reads CASSLNSGTGAYEQYF. As DNA, the CDR3 is TGCGCCAGCAGCTTAAATTCCGGGACTGGGGCCTACGAGCAGTACTTC.

This clonotype was counted only a few times. The V gene is TRBV27, the J gene TRBJ1-5, with D uncertain. The V end was cut by 4 bases, the J end by 0 bases, with 7 bases between. The CDR3 contains 14 residues. The germline CDR1 and CDR2 sequences are MNHEY and SMNVEV (reference sequence). The CDR3 DNA is TGTGCCAGCAGTTCCGGGAATAGCAATCAGCCCCAGCATTTT. It codes for CASSSGNSNQPQHF.

The V call is TRBV5-5, the J call TRBJ1-2; D is uncertain. Deletions cut 4 bases from V and 4 bases from J, with 11 bases between. The germline CDR1 and CDR2 sequences are SGHKS and YYEKEE (reference sequence). The CDR3 runs to 13 residues. CDR3 bases: TGTGCCAGCAGCCCTCTAGAGCTCTATGGCTACACCTTC. Its protein product is CASSPLELYGYTF.

The rearrangement joins TRBV9 to TRBJ1-5, with a tentative D call TRBD1 (5 bases). The CDR3 is made up of 15 amino acids. The V gene's germline CDR1 is SGDLS and CDR2 YYNGEE. The V gene lost 6 bases and the J gene lost 3 bases, with 16 bases spanning the gap. DNA for the CDR3: TGTGCCAGCAACTCAGAGGGAGGGACCAATCAGCCCCAGCATTTT. Its protein is CASNSEGGTNQPQHF.

This clonotype occurred a few times. V is TRBV2 and J is TRBJ1-6; D not resolved. The CDR3 has 15 amino acids. Germline V gives CDR1 SNHLY, CDR2 FYNNEI. Trimming took off 10 bases at V and 0 bases at J, with 13 bases between the two ends. CDR3 residues: CATEQSRSYNSPLHF. CDR3 coding DNA: TGTGCCACAGAACAGAGCCGCTCCTATAATTCACCCCTCCACTTT.

This rearrangement joins TRBV5-1 to TRBJ1-3; tentatively, D is TRBD1 (5 bases). V gave up 4 bases and J gave up 0 bases, with 17 bases separating them. The CDR3 sequence is 17 residues long. The germline V gene encodes CDR1 SGHRS and CDR2 YFSETQ. CDR3 loop: CASSPTIDRASGNTIYF. CDR3 nucleotides: TGCGCCAGCAGCCCGACGATTGACAGAGCCTCTGGAAACACCATATATTTT.

V is TRBV20-1 and J is TRBJ1-2, with D perhaps TRBD1 (5 bases). The CDR3 is 13 amino acids. Trimming stripped 5 bases from V and 1 base from J, with 11 bases between. From germline, CDR1 is DFQATT and CDR2 SNEGSKA (reference sequence). The CDR3 is CSAPPGGNYGYTF. Here the CDR3 DNA reads TGCAGTGCTCCCCCCGGGGGTAACTATGGCTACACCTTC.

This clonotype was seen a handful of times. The chain carries TRBV29-1 and TRBJ2-7; 11 bases match TRBD2. The CDR3 spans 13 residues. Trimming at V came to 5 bases and at J to 0 bases, leaving 0 bases not matched to a gene. From germline, CDR1 is SQVTM and CDR2 ANQGSEA. As DNA, the CDR3 is TGCAGCGTTACTAGCGGGAGCTCCTACGAGCAGTACTTC. This codes for CSVTSGSSYEQYF.

This rearrangement joins TRBV20-1 to TRBJ2-5, with D perhaps matching TRBD2 (6 bases). From germline, CDR1 is DFQATT and CDR2 SNEGSKA (reference sequence). CDR3 size: 13 residues. The V and J ends lost 6 bases and 1 base respectively, with 12 bases between them. CDR3 sequence reads: CSASAGTQETQYF. The CDR3 DNA sequence: TGCAGTGCCTCAGCGGGCACCCAAGAGACCCAGTACTTC.

The V gene is TRBV7-9, the J gene TRBJ2-1; D gene uncertain. CDR3 length equals 17 residues. The germline gives CDR1 SEHNR, CDR2 FQNEAQ (reference sequence). The V end lost 3 bases, the J end lost 3 bases, and 18 bases lay between the germline ends. The CDR3 region has the DNA TGTGCCAGCAGCTTGGTATCTTCCCTGGGATACTACAATGAGCAGTTCTTC. Protein: CASSLVSSLGYYNEQFF.

The chain is built from TRBV5-4 and TRBJ1-4, with D possibly TRBD1 on 5 matching bases. There are 13 residues in the CDR3. Germline V gene lookup returns CDR1 SGHNT and CDR2 YYREEE (reference sequence). The germline V and J ends were trimmed by 0 bases and 11 bases, with 11 bases remaining between them. In nucleotides, the CDR3 is TGTGCCAGCAGCTTGGCCCCGGGGGTGAAACTGTTTTTT. Its translation: CASSLAPGVKLFF.

Only a few counts were recorded for this clonotype. This rearrangement joins TRBV29-1 to TRBJ2-3, with D possibly being TRBD2 (5 bases). The CDR3 has 12 residues. CDR1 is SQVTM, CDR2 ANQGSEA, per germline. Deletions cut 4 bases from V and 5 bases from J, with 10 bases between. Here the CDR3 reads CSVGELGDTQYF. CDR3 nucleotide sequence: TGCAGCGTTGGGGAGCTCGGAGATACGCAGTATTTT.

The chain links TRBV30 to TRBJ2-3; possibly TRBD1 for D (6 bases). This CDR3 region has 14 residues. The germline V gene has CDR1 GTSNPN and CDR2 SVGIG (reference sequence). Between the trimmed V and J ends, which lost 7 bases and 2 bases, there was a span of 16 bases. DNA for the CDR3: TGTGCCTTTGCCAGGGGTCTCGTCACAGATACGCAGTATTTT. Translation gives CAFARGLVTDTQYF.

This clonotype was found a few times. This chain uses TRBV11-2 with TRBJ2-4; D is possibly TRBD2 (6 bases). This CDR3 comprises 16 residues. The V end was cut by 4 bases, the J end by 5 bases, with 18 bases between. Germline V gene lookup returns CDR1 SGHAT and CDR2 FQNNGV. CDR3 sequence: CASSSRLVRAENIQYF. The DNA for the CDR3 is TGTGCCAGCAGCTCCCGACTAGTCAGGGCGGAAAACATTCAGTACTTC.

A few counts support this clonotype. The CDR3 region is CAWSLKGWSTEAFF. DNA for the CDR3: TGTGCCTGGAGTCTAAAGGGATGGAGCACTGAAGCTTTCTTT. V usage is TRBV30 and J usage is TRBJ1-1; D is undetermined. V was shortened by 2 bases and J by 4 bases, with 14 bases between the two germline ends. CDR3 size: 14 residues. CDR1 is GTSNPN, CDR2 SVGIG, per germline (reference sequence).